Sequencing of this TCR beta chain was carried out in a study of cytomegalovirus exposure and HLA in healthy donors. Study results and limitations: Rare sequences made up most TCRs, while some public TCRs were found in many donors. Confirmation was obtained in vitro that three CMV-associated chains are specific for CMV antigens.

In its sample, this clone was seen once. Antigen: not known. Germline CDR1 SGDLS, CDR2 YYNGEE. J gave up 5 bases and V 4 bases, and 11 bases lay outside the gene matches. The CDR3 totals 15 residues. Generated by immunoSEQ multiplex PCR, the TCRdb table keeps only in-frame clones and is missing some. The sample contains more than 250,000 clones, around 90% of which appear only once. The material sequenced was PBMCs. The TCR sequence derives from a woman in her thirties in good health and CMV-seronegative. The chain employs TRBV9 and TRBJ2-7; 8 nucleotides line up with TRBD2. The CDR3 region has the DNA TGTGCCAGCAGCTCCCGCGCCGGGGGGGTCGACGAGCAGTACTTC. This encodes CASSSRAGGVDEQYF. The full variable domain, completed using reference TRBV9 and TRBJ2-7, is DSGVTQTPKHLITATGQRVTLRCSPRSGDLSVYWYQQSLDQGLQFLIQYYNGEERAKGNILERFSAQQFPDLHSELNLSSLELGDSALYFCASSSRAGGVDEQYFGPGTRLTVT.